This T cell receptor beta chain is drawn from a study of blood T cell repertoires in COVID-19. Study context: Sites across the United States, Italy and Spain contributed samples from acute and convalescent COVID-19. T cells, B-cell-depleted T cells, or PBMCs supplied cDNA or gDNA.

In the original analysis: Estimates of nucleated cell counts were drawn from the amplification of reference gene primers. Measured with immunoSEQ multiplex PCR; TCRdb has only the in-frame clones, and not every one. V and J calls and clone size are those listed in that table; D and trimming were worked out from the DNA. The sample lists about 160,000 clones; about 83% were seen once. The CDR3 is made up of 16 amino acids. Trimming pared 5 bases from V and 2 bases from J, leaving 19 bases between. The germline V gene encodes CDR1 SGHVS and CDR2 FQNEAQ. This sequence joins TRBV7-8 and TRBJ2-7; D remains ambiguous. The material sequenced was peripheral blood. The source of this sequence is a man in his 70s who had recovered from COVID-19. The CDR3 loop reads CASSRASETPPYEQYF. The CDR3 DNA reads as TGTGCCAGCAGCCGAGCATCCGAGACTCCTCCCTACGAGCAGTACTTC.